This is a list of T cell receptor beta chains from one sample in a study of T cells in Graves' hyperthyroidism and ophthalmopathy. In TCRdb, the multiplex PCR reads were re-called with MiXCR into one record per CDR3 protein. Of about 720,000 distinct CDR3 sequences in the sample, around 20% were seen once. Sequenced material: blood. The receptors here all came from a woman in her fifties or sixties with Graves' hyperthyroidism that later progressed to Graves' ophthalmopathy. CDR3s include the opening cysteine and the closing phenylalanine or tryptophan. Size values are once, few and many counts, or a class for expanded clones, and some rows have none.

CDR3 protein: CASTVYRTAEAFF
J gene: TRBJ1-1
V gene: TRBV12-3/TRBV12-4
clone size: few

CDR3 protein: CATDRPSGANVLTF
J gene: TRBJ2-6
V gene: TRBV6-1
clone size: few

CDR3 protein: CASSYSDRETEAFF
J gene: TRBJ1-1
V gene: TRBV6-5
clone size: many

CDR3 protein: CASSVDRTNYGYTF
J gene: TRBJ1-2
V gene: TRBV2
clone size: many

CDR3 protein: CASSLDSFHSYEQYF
J gene: TRBJ2-7
V gene: TRBV11-3
clone size: many

CDR3 protein: CSASNEGSYNEQFF
J gene: TRBJ2-1
V gene: TRBV20-1
clone size: .

CDR3 protein: CASSFDRVAQPQHF
J gene: TRBJ1-5
V gene: TRBV12-3/TRBV12-4
clone size: few

CDR3 protein: CATSDFGRGLSEQFF
J gene: TRBJ2-1
V gene: TRBV24-1
clone size: many

CDR3 protein: CASSLALKELSQNGYTF
J gene: TRBJ1-2
V gene: TRBV5-4
clone size: .

CDR3 protein: CASGFRPSLGQYNEQFF
J gene: TRBJ2-1
V gene: TRBV12-5
clone size: many